This is a list of T cell receptor beta chains from one sample in a study of siplizumab effects on memory and regulatory T cells. The repertoire was sequenced with immunoSEQ multiplex PCR; TCRdb's copy has only in-frame clones and lacks some. The sample shows some 63,000 clones, roughly 96% of them seen only once. What was sequenced was naive CD8+ T cells sorted from blood. The receptors shown here come from a human donor in good health. Both conserved end residues are trimmed from each CDR3.

V	J	CDR3
TRBV7-9	TRBJ2-5	ASSLGWAAENQETQY
TRBV6-1	TRBJ2-7	ASSWLGNEQY
TRBV9	TRBJ2-2	ASSGNTGELF
TRBV10-3	TRBJ2-7	AIRGTGLEYEQY
TRBV13	TRBJ1-3	ASSQRGGNTIY
TRBV5-4	TRBJ2-1	ASSMGGGMEQF
TRBV27	TRBJ2-7	ASSHRGPYEQY
TRBV5-6	TRBJ2-1	ASSFDGTGYPYNEQF
TRBV5-1	TRBJ2-1	ASSDGTSGNNEQF
TRBV7-6	TRBJ2-7	ASSLYGTDYEQY
TRBV27	TRBJ1-2	ASRPRGGDLGYT
TRBV9	TRBJ1-2	ASSGAGTFGGYGYT
TRBV13	TRBJ2-3	ASTLAGVGTDTQY
TRBV9	TRBJ2-5	ASSVEGGFGETQY
TRBV10-2	TRBJ2-7	ASTEDGPYEQY